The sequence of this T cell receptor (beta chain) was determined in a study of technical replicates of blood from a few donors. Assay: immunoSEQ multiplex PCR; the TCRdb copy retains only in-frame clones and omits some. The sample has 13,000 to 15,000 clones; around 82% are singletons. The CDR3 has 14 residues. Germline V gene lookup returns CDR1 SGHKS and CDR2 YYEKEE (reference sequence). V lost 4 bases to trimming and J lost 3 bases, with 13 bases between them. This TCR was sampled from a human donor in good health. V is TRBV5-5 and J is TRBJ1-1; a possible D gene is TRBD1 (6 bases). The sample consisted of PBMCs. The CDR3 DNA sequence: TGTGCCAGCAGCCAATACAGGGACCACACTGAAGCTTTCTTT. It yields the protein CASSQYRDHTEAFF.